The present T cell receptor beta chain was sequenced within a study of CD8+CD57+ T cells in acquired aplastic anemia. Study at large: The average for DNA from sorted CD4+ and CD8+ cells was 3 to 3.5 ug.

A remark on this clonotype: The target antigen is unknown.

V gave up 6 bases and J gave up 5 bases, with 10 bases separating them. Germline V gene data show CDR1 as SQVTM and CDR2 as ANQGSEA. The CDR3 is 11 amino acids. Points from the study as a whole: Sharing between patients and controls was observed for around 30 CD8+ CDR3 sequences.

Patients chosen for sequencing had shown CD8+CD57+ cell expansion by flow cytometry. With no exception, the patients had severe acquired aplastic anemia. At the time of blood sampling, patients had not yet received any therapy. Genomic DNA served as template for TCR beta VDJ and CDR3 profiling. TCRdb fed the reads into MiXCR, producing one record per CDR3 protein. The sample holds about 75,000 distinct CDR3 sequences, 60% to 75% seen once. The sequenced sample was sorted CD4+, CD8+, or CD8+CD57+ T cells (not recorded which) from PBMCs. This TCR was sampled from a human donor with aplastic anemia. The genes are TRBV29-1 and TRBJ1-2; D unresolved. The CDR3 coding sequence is TGCAGCGTCGACGGCCCTTATGGCTACACCTTC. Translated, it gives CSVDGPYGYTF.